This T cell receptor beta chain was retrieved from a study of CD8+CD57+ T cells in acquired aplastic anemia. Across the study: Roughly 3 ug was the average amount of DNA from sorted CD4+ and CD8+ cells. Whole-study results and caveats: Patients and controls shared around 30 CD8+ CDR3 sequences.

Genomic DNA was employed as the template in profiling TCR beta VDJ and CDR3. TCRdb redid the calling of the reads with MiXCR, one entry per CDR3 protein. The sample consists of around 200,000 distinct CDR3 sequences, over 60% of them appearing once. About this clonotype itself: Its antigen is still unknown.

The CDR3 contains 15 residues. V shed 4 bases and J shed 0 bases, with 13 bases lying between them. Germline CDR1 is SGDLS and CDR2 is YYNGEE. The sample consisted of sorted CD4+, CD8+, or CD8+CD57+ T cells (not recorded which) from PBMCs. V usage is TRBV9 and J usage is TRBJ2-5; weak D call: TRBD2 (5 bases). This TCR derives from a human donor in good health. CDR3 region: CASSPRLSNQETQYF. The CDR3 region has the DNA TGTGCCAGCAGCCCCCGACTATCCAACCAAGAGACCCAGTACTTC.